This entry lists 27 T cell receptor beta chains sequenced from one sample in a study of blood T cells in healthy people across ages. It was with a sample-barcoded 5' primer and a J-beta primer mix that a second PCR of about 6 to 12 cycles was run. MiXCR, applied by TCRdb to the 5' RACE reads, yields one record per CDR3 protein. The table has 750,000 to 1,000,000 distinct CDR3 sequences, roughly 29% seen once. These data also featured in a second study, about T cells of mothers and their children.

Sequencing was done on a sample of blood. The source of these receptors is a middle-aged woman in good health.

The chain is built from TRBV20-1 and TRBJ2-5; the D gene could be TRBD1 or TRBD2 (5 bases each). From germline, CDR1 is DFQATT and CDR2 SNEGSKA (reference sequence). The CDR3 length is 15 residues. V lost 6 bases, J lost 5 bases, and 22 bases lay in between. CDR3 coding DNA: TGCAGTGCAGCCCCAAGTGAGGGACCCGGGGAGACCCAGTACTTC. This gives the protein CSAAPSEGPGETQYF.

There are many counts of this clonotype. The chain is built from TRBV4-3 and TRBJ2-3; the D gene is possibly TRBD1 (6 bases). Germline V lookup: CDR1 LGHNA, CDR2 YSLEER. V was pared by 4 bases and J by 0 bases, with 11 bases between. CDR3 size: 15 residues. The CDR3 reads CASSPRGTSTDTQYF. The CDR3 nucleotides are TGCGCCAGCAGCCCCAGGGGCACTAGCACAGATACGCAGTATTTT.

The chain carries TRBV12-3 or TRBV12-4 and TRBJ1-2, with 7 bases matching TRBD1. The CDR3 has 13 amino acids. V lost 5 bases and J lost 10; bases outside the gene matches: 10. This CDR3 reads CASSPTGVGDYTF. In DNA form, the CDR3 reads TGTGCCAGCAGTCCTACAGGGGTAGGGGACTACACCTTC.

Only one count was recorded for this clonotype. The chain carries TRBV2 and TRBJ2-3, with D possibly TRBD1 on 7 matching bases. CDR3 length equals 16 residues. Trimming cost V 2 bases and J 7 bases, with 19 bases left between them. The V gene's germline CDR1 is SNHLY and CDR2 FYNNEI. The CDR3 protein is CASSERQGGVGHTQYF. The CDR3 DNA reads as TGTGCCAGCAGTGAAAGACAGGGAGGTGTTGGGCATACGCAGTATTTT.

In regard to this clonotype: Because the CDR3 is missing its conserved closing phenylalanine or tryptophan, this is likely a read error. The V gene is TRBV29-1, the J gene TRBJ2-7; D not resolved. The V end was cut by 3 bases, the J end by 0 bases, with 9 bases between. The CDR3 totals 13 residues. Per the germline V gene, CDR1 is SQVTM and CDR2 is ANQGSEA. Here the CDR3 DNA reads TGCAGCGTTGAGGCCAGCCCCTCCTACGAGCAGTACTTA. Its protein is CSVEASPSYEQYL.

The chain links TRBV12-3 or TRBV12-4 to TRBJ2-1; D gene ambiguous. V shed 5 bases and J shed 5 bases, with 7 bases lying between them. CDR3 length: 12 amino acids. The chain's CDR3 is CASSNPDNEQFF. The CDR3 DNA is TGTGCCAGCAGTAACCCCGACAATGAGCAGTTCTTC.

In this sample, this clonotype turned up a few times. This rearrangement joins TRBV12-3 or TRBV12-4 to TRBJ2-3; a possible D gene is TRBD2 (5 bases). V lost 5 bases to trimming and J lost 2 bases, with 8 bases between them. The CDR3 is 13 amino acids. CDR3 nucleotides: TGTGCCAGCAGTAGAGGGCCCACAGATACGCAGTATTTT. Residues: CASSRGPTDTQYF.

This clonotype was counted between two and nine times. The gene calls are TRBV7-8 and TRBJ2-1; 9 bases match TRBD1. Per the germline V gene, CDR1 is SGHVS and CDR2 is FQNEAQ. V dropped 3 bases and J dropped 5; count of bases not matched to a gene: 8. The length of the CDR3 is 16 residues. The CDR3: CASSFKRDRVDNEQFF. CDR3 bases: TGTGCCAGCAGCTTTAAAAGGGACAGGGTCGACAATGAGCAGTTCTTC. Together with reference TRBV7-8 and TRBJ2-1, the CDR3 gives the full variable domain: GAGVSQSPRYKVAKRGQDVALRCDPISGHVSLFWYQQALGQGPEFLTYFQNEAQLDKSGLPSDRFFAERPEGSVSTLKIQRTQQEDSAVYLCASSFKRDRVDNEQFFGPGTRLTVL.

The rearrangement uses TRBV29-1 and TRBJ2-7, with TRBD2 identical over 11 bases. Germline loops: CDR1 SQVTM, CDR2 ANQGSEA. This CDR3 is 13 amino acids long. The ends lost 5 bases at V and 3 bases at J; junction bases unmatched: 3. The CDR3 nucleotides read TGCAGCGTTAGGGGACTAGCGGTCTACGAGCAGTACTTC. This sequence encodes CSVRGLAVYEQYF.

This chain connects TRBV20-1 to TRBJ1-1, with D uncertain. V lost 3 bases, J lost 10 bases, and 18 bases lay in between. The germline V gene has CDR1 DFQATT and CDR2 SNEGSKA (reference sequence). The CDR3 length is 13 residues. CDR3 in DNA: TGCAGTGCTAGTTGGTCGTCCATCAACGGAGCTTTCTTT. It is translated as CSASWSSINGAFF.

The chain is built from TRBV7-8 and TRBJ1-2; no firm D call. V gave up 5 bases and J gave up 5 bases, with 15 bases separating them. The germline V gene has CDR1 SGHVS and CDR2 FQNEAQ. The CDR3 spans 14 residues. The CDR3: CASSQGSAAYGYTF. For the CDR3, the DNA is TGTGCCAGCAGCCAAGGCTCAGCGGCATATGGCTACACCTTC.

In regard to this clonotype: At one end, the junction sequence differs from germline, possibly due to a read error. This chain connects TRBV28 to TRBJ2-5; D is perhaps TRBD1 (6 bases). Germline assignment: CDR1 MDHEN and CDR2 SYDVKM. This CDR3 has 15 residues. In DNA form, the CDR3 reads TGTGCCAGCACCCAAGGGACAACTTACCAAGAGACCCAGTGCTTC. It yields the protein CASTQGTTYQETQCF.

The V gene is TRBV7-2, the J gene TRBJ1-3; TRBD1 agrees at 8 bases. Unmatched junction bases numbered 3, after V lost 2 bases and J lost 0 bases. The germline gives CDR1 SGHTA, CDR2 FQGNSA. The CDR3 consists of 16 residues. The CDR3: CASSLQGAYSGNTIYF. CDR3 bases: TGTGCCAGCAGCTTACAGGGGGCCTACTCTGGAAACACCATATATTTT.

As regards this clonotype: A read error may account for a junction end that differs from germline. The V gene is TRBV2, the J gene TRBJ2-1; TRBD1 matches 9 bases. The tail of the sequence fits TRBJ2-7 better, so the J call may be wrong. Germline assignment: CDR1 SNHLY and CDR2 FYNNEI. This CDR3 is built from 13 residues. CDR3 in DNA: TGTGCCGGCAGACAGGGGGTAGCGAATGAGCAGTACTTC. It is translated as CAGRQGVANEQYF.

The chain combines TRBV7-2 with TRBJ1-1, with a possible D match to TRBD1 (5 bases). Trimming shortened V by 5 bases and J by 8 bases, and 15 bases separated the two germline ends. The CDR3 consists of 13 residues. Germline CDR1 is SGHTA and CDR2 is FQGNSA. Here the CDR3 reads CASSRNLRGEAFF. The CDR3 DNA reads as TGTGCCAGCAGCAGAAATTTACGGGGGGAAGCTTTCTTT.

This clonotype was counted only a few times. This sequence joins TRBV7-2 and TRBJ1-2; D ambiguous. Germline CDR1 SGHTA, CDR2 FQGNSA. Trimming took off 5 bases at V and 4 bases at J, with 14 bases between the two ends. The CDR3 is 14 amino acids. Written as DNA, the CDR3 is TGTGCCAGCAGCGCCTACGGGCCTACCTATGGCTACACCTTC. This encodes CASSAYGPTYGYTF.

This clonotype came up a few times. Sequence at one end of the junction differs from germline and may be a read error. The rearrangement uses TRBV7-8 and TRBJ2-7, with TRBD1 matching over 9 bases. The CDR3 has 15 residues. Germline V gene lookup returns CDR1 SGHVS and CDR2 FQNEAQ. The CDR3 DNA follows: TGTGCCAACAGCTTAGACCTACAGGGGGCCCGGGAGCAGTACTTC. It encodes CANSLDLQGAREQYF.

This chain links TRBV7-2 with TRBJ2-7, with 9 bases that match TRBD1. Germline V gene sequence: CDR1 SGHTA, CDR2 FQGNSA. Trimming removed 3 bases from V and 2 bases from J; junction bases left unmatched: 5. The CDR3 contains 15 residues. The CDR3 DNA reads TGTGCCAGCAGCTTTGCGGGACAGGGCCCCTACGAGCAGTACTTC. Protein sequence: CASSFAGQGPYEQYF.

Points on this clonotype: It may be a read error: a sequence one base away is much more abundant. This chain links TRBV29-1 with TRBJ2-1; the D call may be TRBD1 or TRBD2 (5 bases each). CDR3 length: 14 amino acids. Trimming cost V 3 bases and J 2 bases, with 11 bases left between them. Looked up from germline, CDR1 is SQVTM and CDR2 is ANQGSEA. The DNA for the CDR3 is TGCAGCGTTGACGGGGCAGAGGCCTACAATGAGCAGTTCTTC. Translated, it gives CSVDGAEAYNEQFF.

This clonotype was picked up one time. This may be a read error, as it is one base from a much larger clone. V and J are TRBV5-6 and TRBJ2-1; D may match TRBD1 or TRBD2 (5 bases each). Germline CDR1 SGHDT, CDR2 YYEEEE. V was shortened by 4 bases and J by 12 bases, with 20 bases between the two germline ends. The CDR3 contains 14 residues. The CDR3 sequence: CASSDGTSRRSQFF. The CDR3 DNA reads as TGTGCCAGCAGCGACGGGACCTCACGTCGGTCGCAGTTCTTC.

This clonotype was counted at least ten times. The V call is TRBV20-1, the J call TRBJ2-3, with D unclear. CDR1 and CDR2 from the germline V gene are DFQATT and SNEGSKA (reference sequence). Between the trimmed V and J ends, which lost 0 bases and 3 bases, there was a span of 10 bases. This CDR3 has 14 amino acids. CDR3 sequence reads: CSARDRHRTDTQYF. Written as DNA, the CDR3 is TGCAGTGCTAGAGATCGGCATCGGACAGATACGCAGTATTTT.

The CDR3, as DNA: TGTGCCAGCAGCCGGAGAAAGGGGGGTACCGGGGAGCTGTTTTTT. Protein: CASSRRKGGTGELFF. V usage is TRBV3-1 and J usage is TRBJ2-2; the D call may be TRBD1 or TRBD2 (6 bases each). V gave up 4 bases and J gave up 5 bases, with 14 bases separating them. Germline V gives CDR1 LGHDT, CDR2 YNNKEL (reference sequence). This CDR3 is 15 amino acids long.

Points on this clonotype: A much larger clone sits a single nucleotide away, making a read error possible. The rearrangement uses TRBV29-1 and TRBJ2-5; D uncertain. This CDR3 has 13 residues. With 6 bases removed from V and 11 bases from J, the gap between germline ends came to 22 bases. Per germline, CDR1 SQVTM and CDR2 ANQGSEA. CDR3 amino acids: CSVRSAESYGQYF. CDR3 DNA: TGCAGCGTCCGGAGTGCAGAGTCCTACGGGCAGTACTTC.

CDR3: CASGLGFGDSDTQYF. The CDR3 bases are TGTGCTAGCGGCTTAGGTTTCGGTGACTCAGATACGCAGTATTTT. J is TRBJ2-3 and V is TRBV7-7, with D tentatively TRBD2 (6 bases). The CDR3 has 15 residues. Looked up from germline, CDR1 is SSHAT and CDR2 is FNYEAQ (reference sequence).

This clonotype was seen only a few times. The chain joins TRBV9 to TRBJ2-4; 7 nucleotides agree with TRBD2. The end of the DNA aligns better with TRBJ2-7, so the J call may be wrong. Germline V lookup: CDR1 SGDLS, CDR2 YYNGEE. The CDR3 has 17 residues. CDR3 amino acids: CASSVATGRGTTYEQYF. CDR3 DNA sequence: TGTGCCAGCAGCGTAGCTACGGGTCGGGGGACTACCTACGAGCAGTACTTC.

Ten or more counts support this clonotype. The V call is TRBV29-1, the J call TRBJ2-7; D might be TRBD1 or TRBD2, each matching 5 bases. The CDR3 totals 13 residues. Germline CDR1 and CDR2: SQVTM and ANQGSEA. Between the trimmed V and J ends, which lost 0 bases and 7 bases, there was a span of 13 bases. DNA for the CDR3: TGCAGCGTTGAAGACCAAGGGACGGGGGAGCAGTACTTC. This codes for CSVEDQGTGEQYF.

As for this clonotype: The junction departs from germline at one end; a sequencing error may be responsible. The chain uses TRBV28 and TRBJ2-3; possibly TRBD2 for D (6 bases). The CDR3 runs 19 residues. Germline V lookup: CDR1 MDHEN, CDR2 SYDVKM. The CDR3 region has the DNA TGTGTCAGCAGTTTTCCCCACCGCCCGGGACTGGGTAGCACAGATACGCAGTATTTT. Translating it yields CVSSFPHRPGLGSTDTQYF.